This TCR beta chain emerged from a study of T cell responses to AZD1222 COVID-19 vaccine. CDR1 and CDR2 from the germline V gene are SGHVS and FQNEAQ. V shed 5 bases and J shed 2 bases, with 6 bases lying between them. The CDR3 consists of 13 residues. Sequencing used immunoSEQ multiplex PCR; TCRdb keeps in-frame clones, though not all of them. The sample includes some 81,000 clones, around 90% of them seen just once. The chain employs TRBV7-8 and TRBJ1-4; D is unclear. The sequence derives from an adult who received the AZD1222 COVID-19 vaccine. This specimen was peripheral blood, taken 28 days after the second AZD1222 dose. The CDR3 loop is CASSPSTNEKLFF. CDR3 DNA: TGTGCCAGCAGCCCCAGTACTAATGAAAAACTGTTTTTT. The variable domain in full, completed from reference TRBV7-8 and TRBJ1-4, reads GAGVSQSPRYKVAKRGQDVALRCDPISGHVSLFWYQQALGQGPEFLTYFQNEAQLDKSGLPSDRFFAERPEGSVSTLKIQRTQQEDSAVYLCASSPSTNEKLFFGSGTQLSVL.